This record covers a single T cell receptor (beta chain). Its target is not known. This may arise from a read error, as a much more abundant clone is one base away. This entry belongs to a study of T cell repertoires in cytomegalovirus infection. Study at large: CMV epitopes in the study were HLA-C-restricted (recently identified) and HLA-B-restricted (well studied).

Study-wide results and limits: There were HLA-C-restricted CMV-specific TCR beta clonotypes dominating the ex vivo response.

The germline V gene encodes CDR1 SGHVS and CDR2 FNYEAQ. The CDR3 covers 15 residues. TCRdb reanalysed the reads using MiXCR and keeps one entry per CDR3 protein. The table has hundreds of thousands of distinct CDR3 sequences, around a third seen once. This specimen was cultured CD8+ T cells from PBMCs, taken from culture after CMV antigen stimulation. The sequence was obtained from a human donor in good health (CMV status not recorded). Some clones in this sample may be carry-over from other donors' samples. V and J are TRBV7-6 and TRBJ2-3; TRBD2 matches at 9 bases. The CDR3 sequence: CASSSGTSSTDTHYF. CDR3 sequence (DNA): TGTGCCAGCAGCTCGGGGACTAGCAGTACAGATACGCACTATTTT.